This TCR beta chain was recorded in a study of CD8 T cells in Susac syndrome. Study-level information: Patients with Susac syndrome were therapy-naive, on corticosteroids, or on intravenous immunoglobulin alone at the time that blood was drawn.

Study results and limitations: The study acknowledged a relatively small number of individuals in its TCR sequencing and HLA analysis. The greatest CD8+ clonal expansion in Susac occurred in TEMRA cells and in active patients.

Random hexamers primed reverse transcription of roughly 0.5 to 1 ug RNA. In TCRdb, the immunoSEQ multiplex PCR reads were re-called with MiXCR into one record per CDR3 protein. In the table there are 130,000 or so distinct CDR3 sequences, about 95% of which are singletons. As concerns this clonotype: Antigen: not known.

Sequences were obtained from CD8+ T cells from PBMCs. The clonotype was recovered from a human donor with Susac syndrome.

DNA of the CDR3: TGCGCCAGCAGCCAAATCCGGGACACCGACTACGAGCAGTACTTC. This sequence encodes CASSQIRDTDYEQYF. This chain connects TRBV4-1 to TRBJ2-7; perhaps TRBD1 as D (6 bases). This CDR3 spans 15 amino acids. The V and J ends lost 2 bases and 3 bases respectively, with 14 bases between them. CDR1 MGHRA and CDR2 YSYEKL come from the germline V gene.